These 18 T cell receptor beta chains originate from one sample sequenced in a study of blood T cell repertoires in COVID-19. TCRdb's table, derived via immunoSEQ multiplex PCR, lists solely in-frame clones and lacks some. The sample consists of nearly 80,000 clones, 90% of them appearing once. The sample taken for sequencing was peripheral blood. These TCRs come from a woman aged 80 or older with acute or convalescent COVID-19.

The chain carries TRBV25-1 and TRBJ1-1; 10 bases are shared with TRBD1. Trimming took 10 bases from V and 3 from J; bases not matched to a gene: 14. Germline V CDR1 and CDR2: MGHDK, SYGVNS. The CDR3 sequence is 16 residues long. For the CDR3, the DNA is TGTGCCACTGATAACCGGGACAGGGGAGGGGACACTGAAGCTTTCTTT. Translating gives CATDNRDRGGDTEAFF.

The chain is built from TRBV9 and TRBJ1-3, with 7 positions matching TRBD1. The ends lost 5 bases at V and 8 bases at J; junction bases unmatched: 7. Germline values: CDR1 SGDLS, CDR2 YYNGEE. The CDR3 is made up of 13 amino acids. The CDR3 DNA sequence: TGTGCCAGCAGTGACAGGGTCCGAGACACCATATATTTT. It is translated as CASSDRVRDTIYF.

The V gene is TRBV7-9, the J gene TRBJ2-2; D possibly corresponds to TRBD2 (5 bases). The germline gives CDR1 SEHNR, CDR2 FQNEAQ (reference sequence). Trimming stripped 5 bases from V and 3 bases from J, with 13 bases between. The CDR3 extends over 15 amino acids. This CDR3 is CASSRAGGDTGELFF. For the CDR3, the DNA is TGTGCCAGCAGCCGGGCGGGCGGAGACACCGGGGAGCTGTTTTTT.

This clone was detected a few times. This chain uses TRBV10-3 with TRBJ2-7; TRBD2 matches 11 bases. The CDR3 spans 14 residues. V shed 10 bases, J shed 3 bases, and the junction held 8 bases outside the gene matches. Germline V gene lookup returns CDR1 ENHRY and CDR2 SYGVKD. The CDR3 spells CATSSGTSGYEQYF. CDR3 nucleotide sequence: TGTGCCACGAGTTCCGGGACTAGCGGCTACGAGCAGTACTTC.

This clone has only one observation. J is TRBJ1-3 and V is TRBV5-1; D not certain. Trimming left V 5 bases short and J 0 bases short, with 12 bases between. Germline assignment: CDR1 SGHRS and CDR2 YFSETQ. This CDR3 region has 15 residues. CDR3 amino acids: CASSYDKPSGNTIYF. CDR3 in DNA: TGCGCCAGCAGTTATGACAAACCCTCTGGAAACACCATATATTTT.

V usage is TRBV5-1 and J usage is TRBJ1-2, with D maybe TRBD1 (5 bases). The CDR3 runs to 13 residues. The V end lost 1 base, the J end lost 7 bases, and 11 bases lay between the germline ends. Per the germline V gene, CDR1 is SGHRS and CDR2 is YFSETQ. The CDR3 DNA follows: TGCGCCAGCAGCTTGATAGGGGAGGCTGGCTACACCTTC. Translation: CASSLIGEAGYTF.

The CDR3 is CASSAIGHKETQYF. CDR3 bases: TGTGCCAGCAGTGCTATCGGACACAAAGAGACCCAGTACTTC. The chain uses TRBV2 and TRBJ2-5, with D maybe TRBD1 (5 bases). V was pared by 4 bases and J by 3 bases, with 12 bases between. The CDR3 runs to 14 residues. Germline lookup yields CDR1 SNHLY and CDR2 FYNNEI.

V is TRBV18 and J is TRBJ1-4; D is unresolved. The CDR3 sequence is 14 residues long. The germline V gene has CDR1 KGHSH and CDR2 LQKENI. The V end lost 2 bases, the J end lost 8 bases, and 12 bases lay between the germline ends. The CDR3 loop is CASSPSDGGEKLFF. CDR3 DNA sequence: TGTGCCAGCTCACCAAGCGACGGAGGGGAAAAACTGTTTTTT.

The chain links TRBV29-1 to TRBJ2-7, with TRBD1 identical over 7 bases. CDR1 is SQVTM, CDR2 ANQGSEA, per germline. V lost 4 bases to trimming and J lost 4 bases; unmatched junction nucleotides: 10. This CDR3 contains 14 residues. The CDR3 DNA reads as TGCAGCGTTGCGAGGACGGCCAGGGGGTACGAGCAGTACTTC. Its translation: CSVARTARGYEQYF.

V is TRBV10-2 and J is TRBJ1-4, with TRBD1 matching over 7 bases. Germline V gives CDR1 WSHSY, CDR2 SAAADI. The V gene end was trimmed by 8 bases and the J gene end by 3 bases; junction bases not matched to a gene: 9. This CDR3 spans 15 amino acids. DNA of the CDR3: TGCGCCAGCTCGGCCCGGGGACAGCCTAATGAAAAACTGTTTTTT. Protein: CASSARGQPNEKLFF.

The DNA for the CDR3 is TGTGCCAGCAGCTTAGTCGTAAACACTGAAGCTTTCTTT. As protein: CASSLVVNTEAFF. The chain couples TRBV11-2 to TRBJ1-1; no reliable D call. The CDR3 totals 13 residues. The V gene's germline CDR1 is SGHAT and CDR2 FQNNGV. Trimming took 1 base from V and 2 from J, leaving 5 bases between them.

J is TRBJ2-1 and V is TRBV7-9; 12 nucleotides line up with TRBD2. Trimming took 5 bases from V and 5 from J; bases not matched to a gene: 4. Germline CDR1 and CDR2: SEHNR and FQNEAQ (reference sequence). This CDR3 spans 15 amino acids. In DNA form, the CDR3 reads TGTGCCAGCAGCACTGGACTAGCGGGACACAATGAGCAGTTCTTC. It specifies CASSTGLAGHNEQFF.

The chain carries TRBV6-4 and TRBJ1-6; D call uncertain. CDR3 size: 14 residues. Germline V gene sequence: CDR1 MRHNA, CDR2 SNTAGT. V was trimmed by 2 bases and J by 9 bases, leaving 11 bases between them. The CDR3 nucleotides read TGTGCCAGCAGTGACGGGGAGGGCGGTTCACCCCTCCACTTT. It codes for CASSDGEGGSPLHF.

J is TRBJ1-1 and V is TRBV6-6; D is ambiguous. Germline values: CDR1 MNHNY, CDR2 SVGAGI (reference sequence). The CDR3 consists of 15 residues. V lost 2 bases and J 4 bases, leaving 14 bases between the germline ends. The CDR3 loop reads CASSYLEPRVTEAFF. The CDR3 DNA reads as TGTGCCAGCAGTTACCTCGAACCCCGGGTCACTGAAGCTTTCTTT.

This clone was detected only a few times. The chain combines TRBV7-9 with TRBJ1-5, with D possibly being TRBD1 (5 bases). CDR3 length equals 16 residues. Germline CDR1 and CDR2: SEHNR and FQNEAQ (reference sequence). V lost 5 bases and J 2 bases, leaving 16 bases between the germline ends. The chain's CDR3 is CASSPQVGIGNQPQHF. The CDR3 coding sequence is TGTGCCAGCAGCCCACAGGTAGGGATCGGCAATCAGCCCCAGCATTTT.

The chain uses TRBV6-5 and TRBJ2-1; 9 nucleotides align to TRBD1. Losses at the gene ends were 6 bases for V and 7 bases for J; bases not matched to a gene: 10. The CDR3 extends over 15 amino acids. Germline assignment: CDR1 MNHEY and CDR2 SVGAGI. In nucleotides, the CDR3 is TGTGCCAGCAGACCGGACAGGGGACACCTAAATGAGCAGTTCTTC. It codes for CASRPDRGHLNEQFF.

The V and J genes are TRBV11-3 and TRBJ2-7, with D possibly matching TRBD1 (5 bases). The CDR3 extends over 16 amino acids. Trimming took 5 bases from V and 5 from J, leaving 22 bases between them. Germline assignment: CDR1 SGHNT and CDR2 YENEEA. Here the CDR3 DNA reads TGTGCCAGCAGCAAACGATGGAGTGCAGGGATGGACGAGCAGTACTTC. Amino acid sequence: CASSKRWSAGMDEQYF.

The chain uses TRBV19 and TRBJ1-1, with unresolved D. V was cut by 7 bases and J by 1 base, with 16 bases left in between. CDR1 LNHDA and CDR2 SQIVND come from the germline V gene (reference sequence). CDR3 size: 15 residues. The DNA of the CDR3 is TGTGCCAGTACCTCCCGGGGTAGGCCGAACACTGAAGCTTTCTTT. It specifies CASTSRGRPNTEAFF.